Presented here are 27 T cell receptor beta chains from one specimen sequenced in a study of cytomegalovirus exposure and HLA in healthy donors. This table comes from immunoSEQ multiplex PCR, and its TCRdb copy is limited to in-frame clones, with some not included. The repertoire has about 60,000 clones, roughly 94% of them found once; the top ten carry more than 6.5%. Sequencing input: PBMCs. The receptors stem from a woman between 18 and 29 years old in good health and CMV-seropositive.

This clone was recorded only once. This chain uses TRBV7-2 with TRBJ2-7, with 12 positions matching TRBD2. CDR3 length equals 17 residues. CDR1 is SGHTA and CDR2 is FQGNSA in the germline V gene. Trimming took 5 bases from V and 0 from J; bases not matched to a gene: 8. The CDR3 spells CASSASLLAGGSYEQYF. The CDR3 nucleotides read TGTGCCAGCAGCGCCTCCCTACTAGCGGGGGGCTCCTACGAGCAGTACTTC.

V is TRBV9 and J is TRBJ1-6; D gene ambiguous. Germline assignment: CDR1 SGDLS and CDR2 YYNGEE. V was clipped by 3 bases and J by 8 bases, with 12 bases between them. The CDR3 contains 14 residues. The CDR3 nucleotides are TGTGCCAGCAGCGACTATGGTCCGTATTCACCCCTCCACTTT. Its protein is CASSDYGPYSPLHF.

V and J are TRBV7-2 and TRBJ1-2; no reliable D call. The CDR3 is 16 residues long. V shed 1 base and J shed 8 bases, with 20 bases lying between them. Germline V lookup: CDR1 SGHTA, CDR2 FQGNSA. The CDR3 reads CASSLVSEIAIGGYTF. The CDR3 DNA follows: TGTGCCAGCAGCTTAGTTTCGGAGATAGCCATTGGAGGCTACACCTTC. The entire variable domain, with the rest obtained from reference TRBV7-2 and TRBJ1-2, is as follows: GAGVSQSPSNKVTEKGKDVELRCDPISGHTALYWYRQSLGQGLEFLIYFQGNSAPDKSGLPSDRFSAERTGGSVSTLTIQRTQQEDSAVYLCASSLVSEIAIGGYTFGSGTRLTVV.

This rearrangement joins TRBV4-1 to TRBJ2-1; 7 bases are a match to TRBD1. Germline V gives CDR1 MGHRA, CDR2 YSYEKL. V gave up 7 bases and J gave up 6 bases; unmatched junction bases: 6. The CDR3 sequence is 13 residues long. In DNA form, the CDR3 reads TGCGCCAGCAAAATGACAGGGAGCAATGAGCAGTTCTTC. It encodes CASKMTGSNEQFF.

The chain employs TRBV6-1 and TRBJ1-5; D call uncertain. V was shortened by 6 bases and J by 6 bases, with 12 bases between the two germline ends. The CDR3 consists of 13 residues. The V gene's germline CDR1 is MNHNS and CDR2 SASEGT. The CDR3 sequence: CASRAGYGQPQHF. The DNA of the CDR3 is TGTGCCAGCAGAGCAGGCTATGGTCAGCCCCAGCATTTT.

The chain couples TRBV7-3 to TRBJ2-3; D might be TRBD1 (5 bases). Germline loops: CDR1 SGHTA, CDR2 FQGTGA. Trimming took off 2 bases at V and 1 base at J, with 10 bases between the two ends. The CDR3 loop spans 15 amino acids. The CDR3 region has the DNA TGTGCCAGCAGCTTAGATTCACAGGGCACAGATACGCAGTATTTT. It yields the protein CASSLDSQGTDTQYF.

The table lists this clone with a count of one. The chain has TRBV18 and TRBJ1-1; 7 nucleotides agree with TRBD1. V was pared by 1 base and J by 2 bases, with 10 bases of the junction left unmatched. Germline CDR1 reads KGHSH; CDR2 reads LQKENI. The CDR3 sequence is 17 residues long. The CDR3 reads CASSPQTGEVGNTEAFF. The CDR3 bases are TGTGCCAGCTCACCACAAACAGGGGAGGTGGGAAACACTGAAGCTTTCTTT.

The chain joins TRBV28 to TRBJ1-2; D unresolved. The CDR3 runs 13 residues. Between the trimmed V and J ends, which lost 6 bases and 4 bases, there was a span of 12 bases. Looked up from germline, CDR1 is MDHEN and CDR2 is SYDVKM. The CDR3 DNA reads TGTGCCAGCAGGCCGGTCGGCGGCTATGGCTACACCTTC. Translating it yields CASRPVGGYGYTF.

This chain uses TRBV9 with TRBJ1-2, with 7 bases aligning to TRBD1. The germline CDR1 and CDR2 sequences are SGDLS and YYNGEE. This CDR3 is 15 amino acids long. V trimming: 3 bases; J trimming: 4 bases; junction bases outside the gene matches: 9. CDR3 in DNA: TGTGCCAGCAGCGAGGGGAGGAACAGGGGCTATGGCTACACCTTC. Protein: CASSEGRNRGYGYTF.

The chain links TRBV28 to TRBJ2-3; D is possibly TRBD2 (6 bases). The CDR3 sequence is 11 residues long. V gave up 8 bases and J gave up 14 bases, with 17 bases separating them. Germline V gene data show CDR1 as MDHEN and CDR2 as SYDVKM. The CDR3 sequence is CASAKRVFPYF. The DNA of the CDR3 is TGTGCCAGCGCGAAGCGGGTCTTCCCGTATTTT.

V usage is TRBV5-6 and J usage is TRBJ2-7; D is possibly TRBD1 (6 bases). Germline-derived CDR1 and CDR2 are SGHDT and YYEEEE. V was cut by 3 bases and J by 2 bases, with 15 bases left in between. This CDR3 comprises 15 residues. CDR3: CASSSTDRLAYEQYF. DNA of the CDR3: TGTGCCAGCAGCTCTACCGACAGGCTCGCCTACGAGCAGTACTTC. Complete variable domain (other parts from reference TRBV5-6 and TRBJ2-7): DAGVTQSPTHLIKTRGQQVTLRCSPKSGHDTVSWYQQALGQGPQFIFQYYEEEERQRGNFPDRFSGHQFPNYSSELNVNALLLGDSALYLCASSSTDRLAYEQYFGPGTRLTVT.

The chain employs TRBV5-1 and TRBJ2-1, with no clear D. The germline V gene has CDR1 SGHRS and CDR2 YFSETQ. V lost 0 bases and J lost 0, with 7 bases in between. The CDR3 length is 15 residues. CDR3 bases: TGCGCCAGCAGCTTGGACCTTAGCTCCTACAATGAGCAGTTCTTC. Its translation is CASSLDLSSYNEQFF.

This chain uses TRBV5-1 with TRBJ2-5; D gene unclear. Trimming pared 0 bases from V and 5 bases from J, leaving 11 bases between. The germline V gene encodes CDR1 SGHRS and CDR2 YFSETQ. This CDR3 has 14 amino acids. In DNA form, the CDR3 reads TGCGCCAGCAGCTTGGAAGTCGGTATGGAGACCCAGTACTTC. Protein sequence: CASSLEVGMETQYF. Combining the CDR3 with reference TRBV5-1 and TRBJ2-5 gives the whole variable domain KAGVTQTPRYLIKTRGQQVTLSCSPISGHRSVSWYQQTPGQGLQFLFEYFSETQRNKGNFPGRFSGRQFSNSRSEMNVSTLELGDSALYLCASSLEVGMETQYFGPGTRLLVL.

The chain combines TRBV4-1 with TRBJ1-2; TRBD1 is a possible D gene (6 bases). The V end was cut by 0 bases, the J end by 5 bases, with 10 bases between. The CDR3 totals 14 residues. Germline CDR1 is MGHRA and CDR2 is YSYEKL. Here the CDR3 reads CASSQENREYGYTF. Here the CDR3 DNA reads TGCGCCAGCAGCCAAGAAAACAGGGAGTATGGCTACACCTTC.

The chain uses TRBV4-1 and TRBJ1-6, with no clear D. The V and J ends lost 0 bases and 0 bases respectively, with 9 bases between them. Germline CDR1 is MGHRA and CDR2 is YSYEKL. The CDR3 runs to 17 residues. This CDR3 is CASSQERASSYNSPLHF. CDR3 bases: TGCGCCAGCAGCCAAGAGAGAGCGAGCTCCTATAATTCACCCCTCCACTTT.

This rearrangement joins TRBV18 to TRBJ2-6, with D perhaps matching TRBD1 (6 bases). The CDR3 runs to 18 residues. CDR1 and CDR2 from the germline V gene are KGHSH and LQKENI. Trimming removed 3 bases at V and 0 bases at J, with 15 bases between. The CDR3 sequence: CASSPFPGVSSGANVLTF. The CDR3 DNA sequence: TGTGCCAGCTCACCCTTTCCAGGGGTCAGCTCTGGGGCCAACGTCCTGACTTTC.

CDR3 protein: CSVAALRDRGNEQFF. CDR3 bases: TGCAGCGTCGCAGCGCTCCGGGACAGGGGGAATGAGCAGTTCTTC. The rearrangement uses TRBV29-1 and TRBJ2-1, with 11 bases aligning to TRBD1. The CDR3 has 15 residues. V dropped 6 bases and J dropped 7; count of bases not matched to a gene: 11. CDR1 and CDR2 from the germline V gene are SQVTM and ANQGSEA.

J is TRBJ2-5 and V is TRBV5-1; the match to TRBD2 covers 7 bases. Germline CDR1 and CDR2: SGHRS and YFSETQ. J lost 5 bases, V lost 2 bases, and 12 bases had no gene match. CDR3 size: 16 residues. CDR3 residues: CASSFWGGSSRETQYF. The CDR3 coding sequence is TGCGCCAGCAGCTTTTGGGGCGGGAGTAGTAGGGAGACCCAGTACTTC.

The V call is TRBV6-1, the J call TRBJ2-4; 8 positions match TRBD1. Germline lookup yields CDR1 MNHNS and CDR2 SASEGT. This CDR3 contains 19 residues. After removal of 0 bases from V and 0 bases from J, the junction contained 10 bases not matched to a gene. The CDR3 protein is CASSEARGQDQLAKNIQYF. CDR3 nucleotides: TGTGCCAGCAGTGAAGCGCGGGGACAGGACCAATTAGCCAAAAACATTCAGTACTTC.

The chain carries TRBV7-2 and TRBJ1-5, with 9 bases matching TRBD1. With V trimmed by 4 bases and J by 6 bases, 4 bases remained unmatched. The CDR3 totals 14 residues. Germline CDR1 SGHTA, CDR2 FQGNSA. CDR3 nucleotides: TGTGCCAGCAGCTCACAGGGGGCGGGTCAGCCCCAGCATTTT. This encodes CASSSQGAGQPQHF. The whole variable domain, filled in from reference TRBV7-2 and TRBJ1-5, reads GAGVSQSPSNKVTEKGKDVELRCDPISGHTALYWYRQSLGQGLEFLIYFQGNSAPDKSGLPSDRFSAERTGGSVSTLTIQRTQQEDSAVYLCASSSQGAGQPQHFGDGTRLSIL.

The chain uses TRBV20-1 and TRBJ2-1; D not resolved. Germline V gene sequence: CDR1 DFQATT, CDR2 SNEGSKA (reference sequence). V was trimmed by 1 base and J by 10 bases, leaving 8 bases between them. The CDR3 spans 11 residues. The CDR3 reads CSARGPLEQFF. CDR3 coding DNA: TGCAGTGCTAGAGGTCCTCTCGAGCAGTTCTTC.

CDR3 sequence (DNA): TGTGCCAGTACACTAGAGATAGATACGCAGTATTTT. Translated: CASTLEIDTQYF. The chain is built from TRBV6-1 and TRBJ2-3; D perhaps matches TRBD2 (5 bases). Trimming took off 9 bases at V and 5 bases at J, with 12 bases between the two ends. Germline assignment: CDR1 MNHNS and CDR2 SASEGT. There are 12 residues in the CDR3.

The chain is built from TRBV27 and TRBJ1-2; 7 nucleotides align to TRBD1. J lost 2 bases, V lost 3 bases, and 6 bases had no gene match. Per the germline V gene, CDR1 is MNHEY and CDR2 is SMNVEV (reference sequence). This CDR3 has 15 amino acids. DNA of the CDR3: TGTGCCAGCAGTTTTTCGAGACAGGGAAACTATGGCTACACCTTC. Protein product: CASSFSRQGNYGYTF.

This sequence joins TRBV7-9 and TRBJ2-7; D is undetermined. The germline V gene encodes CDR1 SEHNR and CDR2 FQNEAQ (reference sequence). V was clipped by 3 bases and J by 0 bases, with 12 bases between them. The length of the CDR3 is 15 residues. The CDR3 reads CASSFKTGGSYEQYF. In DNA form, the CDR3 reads TGTGCCAGCAGCTTCAAGACCGGCGGCTCCTACGAGCAGTACTTC.

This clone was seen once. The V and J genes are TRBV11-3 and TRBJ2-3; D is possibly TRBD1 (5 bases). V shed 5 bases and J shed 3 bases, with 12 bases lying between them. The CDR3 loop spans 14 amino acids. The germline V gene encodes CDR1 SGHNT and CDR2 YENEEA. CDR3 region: CASSQGRSTDTQYF. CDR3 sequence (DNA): TGTGCCAGCAGCCAGGGAAGGTCTACAGATACGCAGTATTTT.

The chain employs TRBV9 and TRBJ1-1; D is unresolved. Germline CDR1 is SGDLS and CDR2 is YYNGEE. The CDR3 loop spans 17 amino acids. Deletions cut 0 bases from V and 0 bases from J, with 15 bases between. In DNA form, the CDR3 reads TGTGCCAGCAGCGTAGCCGCTGACGGAGGGTTGAACACTGAAGCTTTCTTT. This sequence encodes CASSVAADGGLNTEAFF. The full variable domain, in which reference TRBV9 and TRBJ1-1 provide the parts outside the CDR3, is DSGVTQTPKHLITATGQRVTLRCSPRSGDLSVYWYQQSLDQGLQFLIQYYNGEERAKGNILERFSAQQFPDLHSELNLSSLELGDSALYFCASSVAADGGLNTEAFFGQGTRLTVV.

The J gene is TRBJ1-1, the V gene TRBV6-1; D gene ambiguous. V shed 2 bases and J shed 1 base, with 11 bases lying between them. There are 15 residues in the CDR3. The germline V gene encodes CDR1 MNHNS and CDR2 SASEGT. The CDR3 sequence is CASSEPGFGNTEAFF. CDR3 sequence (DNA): TGTGCCAGCAGTGAACCGGGGTTTGGGAACACTGAAGCTTTCTTT.